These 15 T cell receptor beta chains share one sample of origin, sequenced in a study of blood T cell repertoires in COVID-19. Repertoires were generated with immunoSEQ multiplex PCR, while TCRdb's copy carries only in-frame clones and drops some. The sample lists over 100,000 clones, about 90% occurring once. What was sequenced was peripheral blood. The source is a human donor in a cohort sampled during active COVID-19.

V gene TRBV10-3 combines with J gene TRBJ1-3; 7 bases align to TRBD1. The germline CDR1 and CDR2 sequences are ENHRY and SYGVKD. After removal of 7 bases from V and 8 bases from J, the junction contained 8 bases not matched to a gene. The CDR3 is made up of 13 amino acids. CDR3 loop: CAITPDRFDTIYF. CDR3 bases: TGTGCCATCACCCCGGACAGGTTCGACACCATATATTTT.

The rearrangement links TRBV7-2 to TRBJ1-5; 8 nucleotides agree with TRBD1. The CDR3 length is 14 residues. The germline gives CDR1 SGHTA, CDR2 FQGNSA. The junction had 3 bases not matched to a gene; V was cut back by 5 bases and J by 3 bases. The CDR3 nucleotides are TGTGCCAGCAGCCGGACAGGGCCCAATCAGCCCCAGCATTTT. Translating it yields CASSRTGPNQPQHF.

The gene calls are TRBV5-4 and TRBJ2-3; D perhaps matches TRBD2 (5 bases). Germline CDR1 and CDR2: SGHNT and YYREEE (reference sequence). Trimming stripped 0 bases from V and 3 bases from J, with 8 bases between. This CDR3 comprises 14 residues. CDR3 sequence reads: CASSLAGRTDTQYF. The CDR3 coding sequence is TGTGCCAGCAGCTTGGCGGGAAGAACAGATACGCAGTATTTT.

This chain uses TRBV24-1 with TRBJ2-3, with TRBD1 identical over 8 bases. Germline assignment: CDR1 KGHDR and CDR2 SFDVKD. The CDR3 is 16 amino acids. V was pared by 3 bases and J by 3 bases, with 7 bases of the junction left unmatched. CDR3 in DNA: TGTGCCACCAGTGATCTTACTAGGACAGGGACAGATACGCAGTATTTT. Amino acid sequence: CATSDLTRTGTDTQYF.

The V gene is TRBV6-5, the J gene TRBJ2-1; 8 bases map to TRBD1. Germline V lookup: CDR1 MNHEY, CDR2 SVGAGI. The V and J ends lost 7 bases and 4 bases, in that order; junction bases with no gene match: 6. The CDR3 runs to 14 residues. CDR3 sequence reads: CASKGDRTYNEQFF. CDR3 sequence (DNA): TGTGCCAGCAAGGGGGACAGGACATACAATGAGCAGTTCTTC.

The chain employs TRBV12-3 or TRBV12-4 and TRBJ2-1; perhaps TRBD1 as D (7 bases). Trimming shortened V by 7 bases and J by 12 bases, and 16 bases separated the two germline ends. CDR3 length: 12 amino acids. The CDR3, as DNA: TGTGCCAGCAAAACAGGGGCAGCGGGGCAGTTCTTC. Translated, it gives CASKTGAAGQFF.

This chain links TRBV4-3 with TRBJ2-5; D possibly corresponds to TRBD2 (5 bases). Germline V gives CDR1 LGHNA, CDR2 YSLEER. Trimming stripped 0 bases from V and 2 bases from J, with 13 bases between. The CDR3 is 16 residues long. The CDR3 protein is CASSQDWTGIQETQYF. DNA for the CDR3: TGCGCCAGCAGCCAAGATTGGACGGGGATTCAAGAGACCCAGTACTTC.

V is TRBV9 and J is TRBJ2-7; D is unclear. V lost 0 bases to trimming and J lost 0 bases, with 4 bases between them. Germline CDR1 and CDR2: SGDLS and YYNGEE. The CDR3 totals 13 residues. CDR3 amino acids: CASSVGISYEQYF. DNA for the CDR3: TGTGCCAGCAGCGTAGGTATCTCCTACGAGCAGTACTTC.

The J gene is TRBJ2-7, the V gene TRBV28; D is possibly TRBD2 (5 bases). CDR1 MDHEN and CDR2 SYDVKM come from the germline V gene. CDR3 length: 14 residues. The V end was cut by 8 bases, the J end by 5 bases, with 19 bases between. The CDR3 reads CASQLRGSGHEQYF. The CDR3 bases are TGTGCCAGCCAACTCAGAGGGAGTGGCCACGAGCAGTACTTC.

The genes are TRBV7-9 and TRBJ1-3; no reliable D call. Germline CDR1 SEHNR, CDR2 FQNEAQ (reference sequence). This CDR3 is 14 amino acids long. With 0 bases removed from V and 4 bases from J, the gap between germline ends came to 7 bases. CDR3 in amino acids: CASSLALRGNTIYF. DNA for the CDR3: TGTGCCAGCAGCTTAGCGCTAAGAGGAAACACCATATATTTT.

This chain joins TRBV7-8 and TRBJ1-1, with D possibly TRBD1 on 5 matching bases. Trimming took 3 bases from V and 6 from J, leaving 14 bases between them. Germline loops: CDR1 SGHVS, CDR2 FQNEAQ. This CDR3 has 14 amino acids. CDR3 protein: CASSLDAGTAEAFF. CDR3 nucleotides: TGTGCCAGCAGCTTGGATGCGGGGACGGCTGAAGCTTTCTTT.

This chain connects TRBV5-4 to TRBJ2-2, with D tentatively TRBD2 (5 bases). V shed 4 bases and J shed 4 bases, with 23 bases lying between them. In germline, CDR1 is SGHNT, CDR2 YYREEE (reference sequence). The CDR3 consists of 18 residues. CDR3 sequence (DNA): TGTGCCAGCAGCCAACGCCAACTAGTATCTTATCCCACCGGGGAGCTGTTTTTT. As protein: CASSQRQLVSYPTGELFF.

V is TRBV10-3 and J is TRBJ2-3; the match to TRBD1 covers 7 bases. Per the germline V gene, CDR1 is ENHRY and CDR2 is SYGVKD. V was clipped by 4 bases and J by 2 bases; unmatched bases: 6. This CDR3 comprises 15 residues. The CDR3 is CAISVGDSNTDTQYF. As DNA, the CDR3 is TGTGCCATCAGTGTTGGGGACAGTAACACAGATACGCAGTATTTT.

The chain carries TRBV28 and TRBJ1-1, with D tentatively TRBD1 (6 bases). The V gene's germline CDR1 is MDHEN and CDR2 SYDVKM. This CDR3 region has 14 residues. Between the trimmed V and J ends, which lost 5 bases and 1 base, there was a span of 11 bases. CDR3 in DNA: TGTGCCAGCAGTACGGGACATCCGAACACTGAAGCTTTCTTT. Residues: CASSTGHPNTEAFF.

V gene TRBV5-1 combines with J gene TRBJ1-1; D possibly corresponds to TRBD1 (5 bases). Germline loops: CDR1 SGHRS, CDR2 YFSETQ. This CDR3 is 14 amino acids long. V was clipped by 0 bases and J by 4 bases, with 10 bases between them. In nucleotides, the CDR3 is TGCGCCAGCAGCTTGGGACAGTTCTCCACTGAAGCTTTCTTT. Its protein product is CASSLGQFSTEAFF.